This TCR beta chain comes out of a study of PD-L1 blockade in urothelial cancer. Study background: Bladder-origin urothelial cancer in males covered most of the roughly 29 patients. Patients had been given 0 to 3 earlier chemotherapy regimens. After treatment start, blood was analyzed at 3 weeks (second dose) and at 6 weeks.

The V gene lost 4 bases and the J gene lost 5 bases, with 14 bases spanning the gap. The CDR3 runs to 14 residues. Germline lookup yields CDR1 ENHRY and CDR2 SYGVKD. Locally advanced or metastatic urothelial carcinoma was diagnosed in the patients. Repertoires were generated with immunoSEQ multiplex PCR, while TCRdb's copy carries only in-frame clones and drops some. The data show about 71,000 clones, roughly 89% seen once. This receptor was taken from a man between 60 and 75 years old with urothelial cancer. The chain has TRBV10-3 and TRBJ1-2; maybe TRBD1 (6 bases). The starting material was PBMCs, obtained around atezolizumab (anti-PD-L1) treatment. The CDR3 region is CAISGETGPYGYTF. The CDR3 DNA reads TGTGCCATCAGTGGGGAGACAGGACCTTATGGCTACACCTTC.